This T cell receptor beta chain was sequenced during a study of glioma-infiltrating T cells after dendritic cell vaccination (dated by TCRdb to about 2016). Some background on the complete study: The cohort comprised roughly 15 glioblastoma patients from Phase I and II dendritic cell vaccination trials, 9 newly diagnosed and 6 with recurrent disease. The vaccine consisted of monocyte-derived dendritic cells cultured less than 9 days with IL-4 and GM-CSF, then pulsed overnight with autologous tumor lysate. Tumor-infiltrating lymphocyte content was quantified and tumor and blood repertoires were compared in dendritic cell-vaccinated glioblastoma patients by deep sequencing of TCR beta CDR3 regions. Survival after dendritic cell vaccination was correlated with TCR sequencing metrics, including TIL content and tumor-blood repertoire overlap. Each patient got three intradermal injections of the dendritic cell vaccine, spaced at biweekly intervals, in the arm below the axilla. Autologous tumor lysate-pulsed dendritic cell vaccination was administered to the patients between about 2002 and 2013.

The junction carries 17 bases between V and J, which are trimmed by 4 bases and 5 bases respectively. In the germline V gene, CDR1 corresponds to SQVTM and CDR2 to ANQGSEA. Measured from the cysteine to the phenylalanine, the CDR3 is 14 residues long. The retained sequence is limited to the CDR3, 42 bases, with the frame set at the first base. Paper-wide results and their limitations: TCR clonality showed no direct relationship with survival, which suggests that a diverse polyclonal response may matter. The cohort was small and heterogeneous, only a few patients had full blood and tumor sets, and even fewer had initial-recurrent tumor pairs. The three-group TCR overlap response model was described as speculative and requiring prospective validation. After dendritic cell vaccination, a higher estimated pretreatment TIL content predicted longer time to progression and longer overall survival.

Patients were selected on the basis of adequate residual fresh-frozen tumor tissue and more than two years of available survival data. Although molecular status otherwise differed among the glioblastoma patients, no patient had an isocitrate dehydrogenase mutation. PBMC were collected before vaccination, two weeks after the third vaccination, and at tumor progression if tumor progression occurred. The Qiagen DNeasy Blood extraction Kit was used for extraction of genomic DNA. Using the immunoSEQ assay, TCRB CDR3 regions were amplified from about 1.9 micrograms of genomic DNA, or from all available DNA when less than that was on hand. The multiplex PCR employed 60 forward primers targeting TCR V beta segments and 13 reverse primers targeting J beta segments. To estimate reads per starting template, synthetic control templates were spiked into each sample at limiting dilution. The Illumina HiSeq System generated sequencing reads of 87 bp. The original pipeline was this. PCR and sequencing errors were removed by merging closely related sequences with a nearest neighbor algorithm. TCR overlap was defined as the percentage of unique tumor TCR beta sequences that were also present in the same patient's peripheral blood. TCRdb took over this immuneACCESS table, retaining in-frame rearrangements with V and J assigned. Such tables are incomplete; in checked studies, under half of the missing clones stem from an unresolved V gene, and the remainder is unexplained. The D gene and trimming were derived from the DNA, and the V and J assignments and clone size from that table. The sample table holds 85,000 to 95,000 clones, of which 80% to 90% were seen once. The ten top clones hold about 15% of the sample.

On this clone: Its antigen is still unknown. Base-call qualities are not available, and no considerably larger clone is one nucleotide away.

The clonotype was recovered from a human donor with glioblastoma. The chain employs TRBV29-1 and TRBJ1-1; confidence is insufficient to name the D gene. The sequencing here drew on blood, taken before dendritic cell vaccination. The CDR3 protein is CSVAGVGRRTEAFF. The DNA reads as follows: TGCAGCGTTGCGGGTGTGGGGAGGCGAACTGAAGCTTTCTTT.